The sample holds one count of the clone carrying this T cell receptor beta chain. What it recognizes is unknown. These data originate in a study of a mutant IDH1 vaccine in newly diagnosed glioma. Study at large: Treated individuals were roughly 62% male and roughly 40% female, averaging roughly 44 years of age. Earlier therapy was either radiotherapy, temozolomide, or both, and most got both. The study's findings and limits: Alterations occurring in top peripheral T cell clonotypes seemed unrelated to pseudoprogression.

CDR1 and CDR2 from the germline V gene are SGHNT and YENEEA. This CDR3 has 13 amino acids. The ends were cut back, 3 bases at V and 3 bases at J, with 5 bases in the middle. Time point: baseline, week 1 (first vaccination visit). As for treatment: pre-vaccination baseline after standard-of-care therapy. Patients carried new grade 3 or 4 IDH1-mutant astrocytomas lacking nuclear ATRX. The repertoire was sequenced with immunoSEQ multiplex PCR; TCRdb's copy has only in-frame clones and lacks some. In the table there are tens of thousands of clones, approximately 80% of which are singletons. This clonotype was sampled from a man aged 30-40 years with glioma. The chain uses TRBV11-3 and TRBJ2-2; D call uncertain. This material consisted of PBMCs, taken from a glioma patient treated with radiotherapy, temozolomide or both. The CDR3 sequence: CASSLAHTGELFF. CDR3 bases: TGTGCCAGCAGCTTGGCCCACACCGGGGAGCTGTTTTTT.